The sequence of this T cell receptor (beta chain) was determined in a study of T cell responses to AZD1222 COVID-19 vaccine. Study observations and caveats: Nearly half of the spike-specific TCRs reportedly recognize variant regions that carry no mutations. No repertoire was sampled before or during the peak T cell response, only after it. The sample set comprised mostly white British donors with more females, and clonal diversity was possibly underestimated.

Turning to this clone: Its specificity is not known. Distinct nucleotide sequences in the sample also encode this CDR3.

V was clipped by 6 bases and J by 2 bases, with 4 bases between them. CDR1 SNHLY and CDR2 FYNNEI come from the germline V gene. This CDR3 has 11 residues. Using immunoSEQ multiplex PCR, the repertoire was profiled, and TCRdb retains in-frame clones only, with some absent. This sample has 95,000 to 150,000 clones, with about nine tenths found just once. The V call is TRBV2, the J call TRBJ1-1, with D unclear. Sequences were derived from peripheral blood, sampled 28 days after the second AZD1222 dose. The source is an adult who received the AZD1222 COVID-19 vaccine. CDR3 nucleotide sequence: TGTGCCAGCAGGAGAAACACTGAAGCTTTCTTT. Its translation: CASRRNTEAFF.